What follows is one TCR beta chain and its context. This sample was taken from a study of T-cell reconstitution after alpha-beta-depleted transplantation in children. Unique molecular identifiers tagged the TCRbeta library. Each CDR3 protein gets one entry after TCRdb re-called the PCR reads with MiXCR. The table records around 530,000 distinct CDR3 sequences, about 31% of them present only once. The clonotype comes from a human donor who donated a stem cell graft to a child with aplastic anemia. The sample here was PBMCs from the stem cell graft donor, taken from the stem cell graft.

The CDR3 protein is CASSSGQGYNQPQHF. The DNA for the CDR3 is TGTGCCAGCAGCTCCGGACAGGGATACAATCAGCCCCAGCATTTT. The J gene is TRBJ1-5, the V gene TRBV5-8; 8 nucleotides line up with TRBD1. Trimming took 3 bases from V and 3 from J; bases not matched to a gene: 5. The CDR3 length is 15 residues. Per germline, CDR1 SGHTS and CDR2 YDEGEE. Based on the CDR3 plus reference TRBV5-8 and TRBJ1-5, the full variable domain is EAGVTQSPTHLIKTRGQQATLRCSPISGHTSVYWYQQALGLGLQFLLWYDEGEERNRGNFPPRFSGRQFPNYSSELNVNALELEDSALYLCASSSGQGYNQPQHFGDGTRLSIL.